One sample yielded the 25 T cell receptor beta chains listed below, sequenced in a study of cytomegalovirus exposure and HLA in healthy donors. Primers for the PCR totalled 60 Vbeta and 13 Jbeta. Using immunoSEQ multiplex PCR, the repertoire was profiled, and TCRdb retains in-frame clones only, with some absent. The sample yields some 120,000 clones, 74% seen once. Sequencing used PBMCs. The receptors originated from a human donor in good health.

V gene TRBV5-6 combines with J gene TRBJ1-2; 8 positions match TRBD1. Germline V gives CDR1 SGHDT, CDR2 YYEEEE. This CDR3 contains 13 residues. V trimming: 4 bases; J trimming: 6 bases; junction bases outside the gene matches: 5. CDR3 residues: CASSLAGGNGYTF. The CDR3 DNA follows: TGTGCCAGCAGCCTGGCAGGGGGCAATGGCTACACCTTC.

This clone appeared a single time. One end of the junction varies from germline; a read error may be responsible. This specimen includes other DNA sequences encoding the same CDR3. The chain is built from TRBV2 and TRBJ1-6; D gene ambiguous. Per germline, CDR1 SNHLY and CDR2 FYNNEI. The CDR3 covers 12 residues. The CDR3 bases are TGCGCCAGCAGTGCCGGAGATTCACCCCTCCACTTT. Amino acids: CASSAGDSPLHF.

The J gene is TRBJ1-6, the V gene TRBV30; D gene unclear. V gave up 4 bases and J gave up 9 bases, with 13 bases separating them. Germline lookup yields CDR1 GTSNPN and CDR2 SVGIG (reference sequence). The CDR3 loop spans 13 amino acids. In nucleotides, the CDR3 is TGTGCCTGGAACCCGTCCCCGGGTTCACCCCTCCACTTT. Protein: CAWNPSPGSPLHF.

About this clone: Other DNA sequences in this specimen translate into the identical CDR3. The V gene is TRBV7-8, the J gene TRBJ2-7; tentatively, D is TRBD1 (5 bases). The germline V gene encodes CDR1 SGHVS and CDR2 FQNEAQ. Trimming pared 1 base from V and 0 bases from J, leaving 7 bases between. CDR3 length equals 14 residues. CDR3 bases: TGTGCCAGCAGCTTAGTCCAGGGCTCCTACGAGCAGTACTTC. Its protein product is CASSLVQGSYEQYF.

The chain links TRBV30 to TRBJ2-7; the D is unclear. This CDR3 contains 11 residues. From germline, CDR1 is GTSNPN and CDR2 SVGIG (reference sequence). The V gene lost 2 bases and the J gene lost 1 base, with 3 bases spanning the gap. This chain's CDR3 is CAWSTSYEQYF. DNA of the CDR3: TGTGCCTGGAGTACTTCCTACGAGCAGTACTTC.

The J gene is TRBJ1-4, the V gene TRBV5-6, with TRBD1 as a possible D gene (5 bases). The CDR3 is made up of 13 amino acids. V was pared by 3 bases and J by 6 bases, with 9 bases between. The germline V gene encodes CDR1 SGHDT and CDR2 YYEEEE. Here the CDR3 reads CASSSVGDEKLFF. The DNA for the CDR3 is TGTGCCAGCAGCTCAGTAGGGGATGAAAAACTGTTTTTT.

This clone showed up just a few times. This chain links TRBV5-6 with TRBJ2-1, with 10 bases fitting TRBD1. V was pared by 5 bases and J by 6 bases, with 8 bases of the junction left unmatched. From germline, CDR1 is SGHDT and CDR2 YYEEEE. The CDR3 has 15 amino acids. Here the CDR3 reads CASRQAGQGTNEQFF. CDR3 nucleotides: TGTGCCAGCAGACAAGCGGGACAGGGGACCAATGAGCAGTTCTTC.

The chain joins TRBV30 to TRBJ2-7, with TRBD2 matching 7 bases. The V and J ends lost 1 base and 3 bases, in that order; junction bases with no gene match: 3. CDR3 length equals 13 residues. Germline V gene lookup returns CDR1 GTSNPN and CDR2 SVGIG (reference sequence). The CDR3 region is CAWSETSHYEQYF. DNA for the CDR3: TGTGCCTGGAGTGAGACTAGCCACTACGAGCAGTACTTC.

This clone was seen a single time. The V and J genes are TRBV28 and TRBJ1-2; maybe TRBD1 (5 bases). This CDR3 has 13 amino acids. Germline assignment: CDR1 MDHEN and CDR2 SYDVKM. Trimming took off 5 bases at V and 4 bases at J, with 11 bases between the two ends. CDR3 residues: CASSIGALYGYTF. CDR3 DNA sequence: TGTGCCAGCAGTATAGGGGCCCTCTATGGCTACACCTTC.

The gene calls are TRBV14 and TRBJ1-2, with TRBD1 as a possible D gene (5 bases). CDR1 SGHDN and CDR2 FVKESK come from the germline V gene. Trimming stripped 6 bases from V and 8 bases from J, with 16 bases between. This CDR3 has 13 amino acids. In DNA form, the CDR3 reads TGTGCCAGCAGTCCTAATTTAGGGGCCGGCTACACCTTC. This encodes CASSPNLGAGYTF.

The chain links TRBV28 to TRBJ1-2; D is unresolved. Germline assignment: CDR1 MDHEN and CDR2 SYDVKM. Between the trimmed V and J ends, which lost 8 bases and 3 bases, there was a span of 4 bases. This CDR3 region has 10 residues. The CDR3 region has the DNA TGTGCCAGCGGAGACTATGGCTACACCTTC. This codes for CASGDYGYTF.

A few counts support this clone. The chain is built from TRBV4-1 and TRBJ2-7; 12 nucleotides align to TRBD2. CDR1 and CDR2 from the germline V gene are MGHRA and YSYEKL. V shed 4 bases, J shed 5 bases, and the junction held 15 bases outside the gene matches. The CDR3 consists of 18 residues. The CDR3 DNA reads TGCGCCAGCAGCCGCAGACTAGCGGGGGTCCAAAAGGACCACGAGCAGTACTTC. It translates to CASSRRLAGVQKDHEQYF.

The V call is TRBV5-1, the J call TRBJ2-7, with a weak D call TRBD2 (5 bases). CDR3 length: 14 amino acids. V was clipped by 9 bases and J by 0 bases, with 16 bases between them. Germline-derived CDR1 and CDR2 are SGHRS and YFSETQ. The CDR3 protein is CATRRDRGSYEQYF. CDR3 in DNA: TGCGCCACCCGCCGGGATCGCGGCTCCTACGAGCAGTACTTC. The whole variable domain, remainder taken from reference TRBV5-1 and TRBJ2-7, is KAGVTQTPRYLIKTRGQQVTLSCSPISGHRSVSWYQQTPGQGLQFLFEYFSETQRNKGNFPGRFSGRQFSNSRSEMNVSTLELGDSALYLCATRRDRGSYEQYFGPGTRLTVT.

The J gene is TRBJ1-1, the V gene TRBV6-6; possible D gene TRBD1, 5 bases. The CDR3 has 13 residues. With 10 bases removed from V and 1 base from J, the gap between germline ends came to 13 bases. The germline CDR1 and CDR2 sequences are MNHNY and SVGAGI (reference sequence). The CDR3 coding sequence is TGTGCCACCCAGACAGAGTCGAACACTGAAGCTTTCTTT. This codes for CATQTESNTEAFF.

The chain is built from TRBV28 and TRBJ2-1; 12 nucleotides line up with TRBD2. Per the germline V gene, CDR1 is MDHEN and CDR2 is SYDVKM. V was clipped by 6 bases and J by 5 bases; unmatched bases: 8. The CDR3 has 16 amino acids. CDR3: CASRDRTSGTHNEQFF. The CDR3 region has the DNA TGTGCCAGCAGGGACCGGACTAGCGGGACCCACAATGAGCAGTTCTTC.

The rearrangement joins TRBV9 to TRBJ1-2, with D hard to call. CDR3 length equals 14 residues. Germline lookup yields CDR1 SGDLS and CDR2 YYNGEE. The V gene lost 4 bases and the J gene lost 4 bases, with 14 bases spanning the gap. The CDR3 reads CASSPRNPTYGYTF. CDR3 nucleotides: TGTGCCAGCAGCCCCAGGAACCCGACCTATGGCTACACCTTC.

This clone was recorded a few times. This chain joins TRBV28 and TRBJ2-7; the match to TRBD2 covers 10 bases. Germline trimming cut 4 bases from V and 4 bases from J; bases unmatched to any gene: 13. Germline-derived CDR1 and CDR2 are MDHEN and SYDVKM. This CDR3 is built from 17 residues. The CDR3 DNA is TGTGCCAGCAGTTCCCTCCCAGGTAGCGGGAGGTTTTACGAGCAGTACTTC. The encoded protein is CASSSLPGSGRFYEQYF.

This chain connects TRBV5-1 to TRBJ1-1, with 7 nucleotides matching TRBD1. The CDR3 totals 14 residues. The V gene's germline CDR1 is SGHRS and CDR2 YFSETQ. Trimming removed 6 bases from V and 4 bases from J; junction bases left unmatched: 9. CDR3 DNA: TGCGCCAGCAATGCGGGGACAGAGGGCACTGAAGCTTTCTTT. Its translation is CASNAGTEGTEAFF.

The genes are TRBV2 and TRBJ2-1; D is perhaps TRBD2 (5 bases). The CDR3 length is 14 residues. V shed 3 bases and J shed 8 bases, with 14 bases lying between them. In germline, CDR1 is SNHLY, CDR2 FYNNEI. CDR3 in DNA: TGTGCCAGCAGTGACTTCAGTCCGAGGGATGAGCAGTTCTTC. This gives the protein CASSDFSPRDEQFF. Variable domain in full (rest from reference TRBV2 and TRBJ2-1): EPEVTQTPSHQVTQMGQEVILRCVPISNHLYFYWYRQILGQKVEFLVSFYNNEISEKSEIFDDQFSVERPDGSNFTLKIRSTKLEDSAMYFCASSDFSPRDEQFFGPGTRLTVL.

V gene TRBV6-6 combines with J gene TRBJ1-1; 7 bases are shared with TRBD1. V lost 5 bases to trimming and J lost 2 bases; unmatched junction nucleotides: 5. The CDR3 length is 14 residues. CDR1 and CDR2 (germline): MNHNY, SVGAGI (reference sequence). CDR3 DNA sequence: TGTGCCAGCAGTGGGACAGCAGCTAACACTGAAGCTTTCTTT. It is translated as CASSGTAANTEAFF.

The V call is TRBV7-9, the J call TRBJ2-7, with D possibly TRBD1 on 7 matching bases. V lost 2 bases and J 6 bases, leaving 23 bases between the germline ends. The CDR3 covers 17 residues. Germline CDR1 is SEHNR and CDR2 is FQNEAQ (reference sequence). This chain's CDR3 is CASSLRGDSVSSGEQYF. The CDR3, as DNA: TGTGCCAGCAGCTTAAGGGGGGACAGCGTCAGTTCTGGCGAGCAGTACTTC.

The chain couples TRBV7-8 to TRBJ1-6, with D maybe TRBD1 (5 bases). This CDR3 comprises 15 residues. V lost 1 base and J 7 bases, leaving 11 bases between the germline ends. Germline-derived CDR1 and CDR2 are SGHVS and FQNEAQ. The CDR3 here is CASSLGRAGNSPLHF. CDR3 coding DNA: TGTGCCAGCAGCTTAGGTCGGGCAGGGAATTCACCCCTCCACTTT.

This clone occurred once. The chain is built from TRBV11-2 and TRBJ2-2; 11 bases match TRBD2. J was trimmed by 4 bases and V by 5 bases; bases with no gene match: 3. The CDR3 covers 15 residues. CDR1 SGHAT and CDR2 FQNNGV come from the germline V gene. This CDR3 reads CASSAGLAGTGELFF. DNA of the CDR3: TGTGCCAGCAGCGCCGGACTAGCGGGCACCGGGGAGCTGTTTTTT.

The rearrangement links TRBV28 to TRBJ2-7; the D gene is possibly TRBD1 (5 bases). The V gene's germline CDR1 is MDHEN and CDR2 SYDVKM. The CDR3 covers 12 residues. Trimming cost V 8 bases and J 3 bases, with 11 bases left between them. CDR3 in amino acids: CASAPDSYEQYF. CDR3 nucleotide sequence: TGTGCCAGCGCCCCTGACAGCTACGAGCAGTACTTC.

The chain employs TRBV7-9 and TRBJ2-3; TRBD2 agrees at 13 bases. V shed 4 bases, J shed 0 bases, and the junction held 1 base outside the gene matches. The CDR3 runs to 16 residues. Germline loops: CDR1 SEHNR, CDR2 FQNEAQ (reference sequence). CDR3 amino acids: CASSSGLAGSTDTQYF. CDR3 DNA sequence: TGTGCCAGCAGCTCGGGACTAGCGGGGAGCACAGATACGCAGTATTTT.